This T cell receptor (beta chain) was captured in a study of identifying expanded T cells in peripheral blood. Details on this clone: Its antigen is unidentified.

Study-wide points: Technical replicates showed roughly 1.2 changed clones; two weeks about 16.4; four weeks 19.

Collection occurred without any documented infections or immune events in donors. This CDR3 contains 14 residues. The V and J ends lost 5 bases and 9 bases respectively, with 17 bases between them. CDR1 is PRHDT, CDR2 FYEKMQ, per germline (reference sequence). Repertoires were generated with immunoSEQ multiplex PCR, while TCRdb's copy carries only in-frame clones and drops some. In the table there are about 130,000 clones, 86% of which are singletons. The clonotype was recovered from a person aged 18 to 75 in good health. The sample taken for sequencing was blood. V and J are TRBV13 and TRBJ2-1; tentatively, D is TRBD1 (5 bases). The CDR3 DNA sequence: TGTGCCAGCAGCATCCGACAGACCGTTGGTGAGCAGTTCTTC. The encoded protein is CASSIRQTVGEQFF.